A single sample is the source of the 9 T cell receptor beta chains below, sequenced in a study of neurological immune-mediated disorders. One entry per CDR3 protein, called by TCRdb with MiXCR from the 5' RACE reads. Of approximately 89,000 distinct CDR3 sequences detected, about 4% appear once; the ten largest clones hold approximately 5.4%. Sample time point: longitudinal time-point 3. What was sequenced was PBMCs. The receptors originated from a woman aged 55-69 years with multiple sclerosis.

Many counts were recorded for this clonotype. The CDR3 DNA reads as TGTGCCAGCAGCTCCACAGGGGGCCCTAACACTGAAGCTTTCTTT. Amino acids: CASSSTGGPNTEAFF. The chain uses TRBV7-9 and TRBJ1-1, with 9 positions matching TRBD1. The CDR3 runs 15 residues. V was clipped by 4 bases and J by 2 bases; unmatched bases: 5. Per germline, CDR1 SEHNR and CDR2 FQNEAQ (reference sequence).

The table lists this clonotype with many counts. The chain has TRBV28 and TRBJ1-1; no definite D call. The CDR3 consists of 14 residues. V was pared by 5 bases and J by 4 bases, with 14 bases between. CDR1 is MDHEN and CDR2 is SYDVKM in the germline V gene. The CDR3 DNA sequence: TGTGCCAGCAGTGCCTCCGGGGAGGGCACTGAAGCTTTCTTT. Translation gives CASSASGEGTEAFF.

This clonotype came up many times. The gene calls are TRBV5-1 and TRBJ2-2; 7 bases match TRBD1. The V and J ends lost 4 bases and 3 bases, in that order; junction bases with no gene match: 12. Germline V CDR1 and CDR2: SGHRS, YFSETQ. CDR3 size: 17 residues. CDR3 residues: CASSKFNRGVDTGELFF. The CDR3 bases are TGCGCCAGCAGCAAGTTTAACAGGGGAGTGGACACCGGGGAGCTGTTTTTT. The full variable domain, with the rest looked up from reference TRBV5-1 and TRBJ2-2, is KAGVTQTPRYLIKTRGQQVTLSCSPISGHRSVSWYQQTPGQGLQFLFEYFSETQRNKGNFPGRFSGRQFSNSRSEMNVSTLELGDSALYLCASSKFNRGVDTGELFFGEGSRLTVL.

This clonotype was counted at least ten times. CDR3 nucleotides: TGTGCCAGCAGCTCTGACAGGGGGAACTCACCCCTCCACTTT. The encoded protein is CASSSDRGNSPLHF. The chain is built from TRBV7-8 and TRBJ1-6, with 9 bases fitting TRBD1. V lost 4 bases and J lost 10; bases outside the gene matches: 5. Germline assignment: CDR1 SGHVS and CDR2 FQNEAQ. The CDR3 is made up of 14 amino acids.

This clonotype showed up many times. The rearrangement links TRBV5-5 to TRBJ1-2; no definite D call. Germline loops: CDR1 SGHKS, CDR2 YYEKEE (reference sequence). The CDR3 totals 13 residues. V lost 1 base and J lost 8, with 12 bases in between. The CDR3 DNA sequence: TGTGCCAGCAGCTTGTCCGGGCCGGGAGGCTACACCTTC. This gives the protein CASSLSGPGGYTF.

This clonotype was seen ten or more times. The chain has TRBV20-1 and TRBJ2-7; 8 positions match TRBD2. The junction had 8 bases not matched to a gene; V was cut back by 5 bases and J by 2 bases. This CDR3 is 14 amino acids long. Germline values: CDR1 DFQATT, CDR2 SNEGSKA (reference sequence). Written as DNA, the CDR3 is TGCAGTGCTTCCAGTGTCGGGGGGGCCTACGAGCAGTACTTC. Translated, it gives CSASSVGGAYEQYF.

This clonotype was counted at least ten times. V usage is TRBV6-2 or TRBV6-3 and J usage is TRBJ1-1; a weak D match, TRBD1 (5 bases). The CDR3 totals 13 residues. Deletions cut 4 bases from V and 11 bases from J, with 17 bases between. Germline loops: CDR1 MNHEY, CDR2 SVGEGT. CDR3 in DNA: TGTGCCAGCAGTTCACGGGACTCTATGTTGGCTTTCTTT. Translation: CASSSRDSMLAFF.

This clonotype was counted many times. The chain couples TRBV7-2 to TRBJ2-2; D not resolved. Trimming took off 1 base at V and 0 bases at J, with 9 bases between the two ends. This CDR3 spans 16 amino acids. Germline V gene sequence: CDR1 SGHTA, CDR2 FQGNSA. The CDR3 region is CASSLVLRPNTGELFF. CDR3 in DNA: TGTGCCAGCAGCTTAGTTTTACGGCCGAACACCGGGGAGCTGTTTTTT.

This clonotype was found many times. The chain couples TRBV12-3 or TRBV12-4 to TRBJ2-7; D is perhaps TRBD1 (6 bases). V lost 6 bases, J lost 2 bases, and 8 bases lay in between. The CDR3 has 12 amino acids. DNA of the CDR3: TGTGCCAGCAGGGCAGGGGCCTACGAGCAGTACTTC. It is translated as CASRAGAYEQYF.